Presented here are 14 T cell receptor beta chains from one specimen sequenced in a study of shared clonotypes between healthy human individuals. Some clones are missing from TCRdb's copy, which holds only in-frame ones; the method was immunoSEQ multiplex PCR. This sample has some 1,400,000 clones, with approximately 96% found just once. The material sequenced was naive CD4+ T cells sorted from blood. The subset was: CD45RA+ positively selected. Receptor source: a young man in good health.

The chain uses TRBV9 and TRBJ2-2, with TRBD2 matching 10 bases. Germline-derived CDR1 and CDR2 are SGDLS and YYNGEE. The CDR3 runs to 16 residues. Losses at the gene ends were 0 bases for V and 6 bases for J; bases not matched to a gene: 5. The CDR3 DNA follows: TGTGCCAGCAGCGTAGGGAGCGGGAGGGCCCCCGGGGAGCTGTTTTTT. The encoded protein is CASSVGSGRAPGELFF.

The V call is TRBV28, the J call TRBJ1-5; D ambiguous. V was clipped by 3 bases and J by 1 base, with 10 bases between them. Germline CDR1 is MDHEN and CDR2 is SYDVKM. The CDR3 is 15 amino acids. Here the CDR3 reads CASSFSKYSNQPQHF. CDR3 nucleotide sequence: TGTGCCAGCAGTTTCAGTAAGTACAGCAATCAGCCCCAGCATTTT.

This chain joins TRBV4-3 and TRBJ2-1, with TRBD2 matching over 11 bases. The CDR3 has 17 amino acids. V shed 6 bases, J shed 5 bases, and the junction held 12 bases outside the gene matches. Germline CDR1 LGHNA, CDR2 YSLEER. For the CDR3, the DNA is TGCGCCAGCAGTCGAAGACTGGGACTAGCGGATGACAATGAGCAGTTCTTC. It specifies CASSRRLGLADDNEQFF.

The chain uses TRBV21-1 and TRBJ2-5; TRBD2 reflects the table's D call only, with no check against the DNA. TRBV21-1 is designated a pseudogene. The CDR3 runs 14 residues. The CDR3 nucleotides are TGTGCCAGCAGCAAAGGCAAGAGACAAGAGACCCAGTACTTC. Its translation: CASSKGKRQETQYF.

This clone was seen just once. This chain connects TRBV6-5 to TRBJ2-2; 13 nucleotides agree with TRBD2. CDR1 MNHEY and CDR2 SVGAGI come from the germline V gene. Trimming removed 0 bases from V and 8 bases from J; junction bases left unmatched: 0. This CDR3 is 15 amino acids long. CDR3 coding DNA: TGTGCCAGCAGTTACTCGGGACTAGCGGGGGGGGAGCTGTTTTTT. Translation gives CASSYSGLAGGELFF.

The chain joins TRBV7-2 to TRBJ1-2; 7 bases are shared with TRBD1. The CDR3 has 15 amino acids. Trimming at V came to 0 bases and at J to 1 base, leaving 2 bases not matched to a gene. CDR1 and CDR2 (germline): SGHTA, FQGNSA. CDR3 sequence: CASSLADRVNYGYTF. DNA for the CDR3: TGTGCCAGCAGCTTAGCTGACAGGGTTAACTATGGCTACACCTTC.

The CDR3 DNA sequence: TGTGCCAGCAGCTTAGACGGGACTAGCGGGAGTGAGCAGTTCTTC. This encodes CASSLDGTSGSEQFF. The chain employs TRBV11-3 and TRBJ2-1, with 14 bases fitting TRBD2. V shed 0 bases and J 9 bases; nucleotides not matched to a gene: 1. The length of the CDR3 is 15 residues. Germline V gene data show CDR1 as SGHNT and CDR2 as YENEEA.

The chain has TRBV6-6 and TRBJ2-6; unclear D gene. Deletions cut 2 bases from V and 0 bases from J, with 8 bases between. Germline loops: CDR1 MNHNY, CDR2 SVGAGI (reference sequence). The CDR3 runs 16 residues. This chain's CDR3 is CASSYQSSSGANVLTF. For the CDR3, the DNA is TGTGCCAGCAGTTACCAGAGTTCCTCTGGGGCCAACGTCCTGACTTTC.

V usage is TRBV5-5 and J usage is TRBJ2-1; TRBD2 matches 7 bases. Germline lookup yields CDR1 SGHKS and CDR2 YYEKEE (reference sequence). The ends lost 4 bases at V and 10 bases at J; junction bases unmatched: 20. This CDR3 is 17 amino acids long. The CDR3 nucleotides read TGTGCCAGCAGCCACGGGGTGAAGCGGGAAGGCCCACGGGAGCAGTTCTTC. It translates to CASSHGVKREGPREQFF.

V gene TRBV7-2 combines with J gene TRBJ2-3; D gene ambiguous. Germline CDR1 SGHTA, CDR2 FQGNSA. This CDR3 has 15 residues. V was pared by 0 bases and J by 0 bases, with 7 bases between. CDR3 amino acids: CASSLAAASTDTQYF. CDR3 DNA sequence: TGTGCCAGCAGCTTAGCGGCGGCTAGCACAGATACGCAGTATTTT. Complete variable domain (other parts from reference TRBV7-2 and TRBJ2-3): GAGVSQSPSNKVTEKGKDVELRCDPISGHTALYWYRQSLGQGLEFLIYFQGNSAPDKSGLPSDRFSAERTGGSVSTLTIQRTQQEDSAVYLCASSLAAASTDTQYFGPGTRLTVL.

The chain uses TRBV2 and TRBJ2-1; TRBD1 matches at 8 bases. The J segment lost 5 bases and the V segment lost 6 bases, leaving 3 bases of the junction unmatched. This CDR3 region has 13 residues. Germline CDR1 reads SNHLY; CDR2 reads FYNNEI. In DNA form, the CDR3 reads TGTGCCAGCAGCCTGGACAGGGACAATGAGCAGTTCTTC. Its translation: CASSLDRDNEQFF.

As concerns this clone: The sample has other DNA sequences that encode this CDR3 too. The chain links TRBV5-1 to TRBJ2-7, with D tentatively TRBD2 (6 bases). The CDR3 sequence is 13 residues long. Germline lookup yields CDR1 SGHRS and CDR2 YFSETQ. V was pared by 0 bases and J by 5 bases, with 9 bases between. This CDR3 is CASSLAGVNEQYF. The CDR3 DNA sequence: TGCGCCAGCAGCTTGGCGGGAGTCAACGAGCAGTACTTC.

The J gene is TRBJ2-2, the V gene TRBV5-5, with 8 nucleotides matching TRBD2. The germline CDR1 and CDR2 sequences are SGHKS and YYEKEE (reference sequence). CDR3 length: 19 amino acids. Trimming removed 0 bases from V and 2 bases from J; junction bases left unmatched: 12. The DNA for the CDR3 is TGTGCCAGCAGCTTGGGGCTGGGGCGACTAGCGAGAAACACCGGGGAGCTGTTTTTT. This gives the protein CASSLGLGRLARNTGELFF.

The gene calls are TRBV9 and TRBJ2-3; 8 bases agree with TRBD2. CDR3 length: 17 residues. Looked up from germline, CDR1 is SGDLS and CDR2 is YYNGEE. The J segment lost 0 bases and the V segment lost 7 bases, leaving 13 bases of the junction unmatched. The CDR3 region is CASALDSGETSTDTQYF. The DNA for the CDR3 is TGTGCCAGCGCCTTGGATAGCGGGGAAACTAGCACAGATACGCAGTATTTT.